The clone carrying this T cell receptor (beta chain) was detected only a few times. Its antigen is not identified. The data were obtained in a study of cytomegalovirus exposure and HLA in healthy donors. PCR was performed using 60 Vbeta and 13 Jbeta primers. TCRdb keeps only in-frame clones here, not all; method: immunoSEQ multiplex PCR. The sample includes approximately 110,000 clones, around 75% of them seen just once. Study-wide results and limits: CMV antigen specificity of a few CMV-associated chains was confirmed in vitro. Per a later analysis, HLA-associated TCR beta chains showed more clonal expansion than other, equally common TCR beta chains.

CDR1 and CDR2 (germline): KGHSH, LQKENI. With V trimmed by 8 bases and J by 3 bases, 14 bases remained unmatched. This CDR3 has 16 residues. This chain connects TRBV18 to TRBJ1-1; 8 nucleotides line up with TRBD1. The sequenced material came from PBMCs. This receptor was identified in a woman in her twenties or thirties in good health and CMV-seronegative. The CDR3 loop reads CASKSGTGHYDTEAFF. CDR3 coding DNA: TGTGCCAGCAAATCCGGGACAGGACATTATGACACTGAAGCTTTCTTT.